This T cell receptor (beta chain) was recovered during a study of blood T cell repertoires in COVID-19. Assay: immunoSEQ multiplex PCR; the TCRdb copy retains only in-frame clones and omits some. The sample includes about 130,000 clones, 70% to 85% of them seen just once. The study drew participants aged roughly 18 to 95 years from 20 to 30 US areas. The sequenced material came from PBMCs or T cells enriched from blood (not recorded which). The TCR was taken from a man in his fifties or sixties who had recovered from COVID-19.

CDR3 in amino acids: CASSLSRGSEQYF. In nucleotides, the CDR3 is TGCGCCAGCAGCTTAAGCAGGGGGAGTGAGCAGTACTTC. The rearrangement links TRBV5-1 to TRBJ2-7; 7 nucleotides align to TRBD1. The V gene end was trimmed by 2 bases and the J gene end by 7 bases; junction bases not matched to a gene: 6. The CDR3 is 13 amino acids. Germline V gene data show CDR1 as SGHRS and CDR2 as YFSETQ.